What follows is one T cell receptor beta chain and its context. Trimming pared 4 bases from V and 8 bases from J, leaving 10 bases between. Germline-derived CDR1 and CDR2 are SGHTS and YDEGEE. The length of the CDR3 is 11 residues. These data originate in a study of blood T cell repertoires in COVID-19. Across the whole study: Sites across the United States, Italy and Spain contributed samples from acute and convalescent COVID-19.

Original processing methods: Researchers report that nucleated cell counts were estimated from reference gene primer amplification. The data were produced by immunoSEQ multiplex PCR, yet TCRdb's version contains in-frame clones alone and is incomplete. V, J and clone size are taken as reported in that table, and D and trimming were inferred from the DNA itself. Of tens of thousands of clones in the sample, around 80% were seen once. The TCR originated in a human donor in a cohort sampled during active COVID-19. V is TRBV5-8 and J is TRBJ2-7; D ambiguous. The specimen was peripheral blood. In DNA form, the CDR3 reads TGTGCCAGCAGCCTGAACGCTAAGCAGTACTTC. This encodes CASSLNAKQYF. Together with reference TRBV5-8 and TRBJ2-7, the CDR3 gives the full variable domain: EAGVTQSPTHLIKTRGQQATLRCSPISGHTSVYWYQQALGLGLQFLLWYDEGEERNRGNFPPRFSGRQFPNYSSELNVNALELEDSALYLCASSLNAKQYFGPGTRLTVT.